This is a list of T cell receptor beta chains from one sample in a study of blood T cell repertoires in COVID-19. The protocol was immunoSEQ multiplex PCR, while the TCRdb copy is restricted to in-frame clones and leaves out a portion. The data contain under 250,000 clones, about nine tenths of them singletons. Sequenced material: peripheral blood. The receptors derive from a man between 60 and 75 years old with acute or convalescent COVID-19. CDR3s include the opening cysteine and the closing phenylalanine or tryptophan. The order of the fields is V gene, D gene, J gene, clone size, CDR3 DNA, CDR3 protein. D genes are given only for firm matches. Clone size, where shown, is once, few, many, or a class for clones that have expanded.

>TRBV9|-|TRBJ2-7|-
TGTGCCAGCAGCCCCCACAAGGGGACCTACGAGCAGTACTTC
CASSPHKGTYEQYF
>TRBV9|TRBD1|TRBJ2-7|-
TGTGCCAGCAGCGCCGAAGTGCGGACAGGGGCAGCCGAGCAGTACTTC
CASSAEVRTGAAEQYF
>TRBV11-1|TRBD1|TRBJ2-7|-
TGTGCCAGCAGTTACCAGCCCCCTCGACAGGGATACGAGCAGTACTTC
CASSYQPPRQGYEQYF
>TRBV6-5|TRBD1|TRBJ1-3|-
TGTACAACAGGGGAAGGAAACACCATATATTTT
CTTGEGNTIYF
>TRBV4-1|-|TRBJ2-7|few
TGCGCCAGCAGCCAAGAAGTCAGCGGGCTTACCTACGAGCAGTACTTC
CASSQEVSGLTYEQYF
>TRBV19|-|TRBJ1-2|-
TGTGCCAGCTCAGAATTGACCCTCGGGACAAACTATGGCTACACCTTC
CASSELTLGTNYGYTF
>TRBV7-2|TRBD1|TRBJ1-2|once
TGTGCCAGCAGCTTAGCGCGACAGGGGGCTTTCAATGGCTACACCTTC
CASSLARQGAFNGYTF
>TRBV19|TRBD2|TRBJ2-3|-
TGTGCCAGTAGTGGACGGACTAGCGGGAGTACAGATACGCAGTATTTT
CASSGRTSGSTDTQYF
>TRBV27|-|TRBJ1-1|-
TGTGCCAGCAGTAACGACATTGCTGAAGCTTTCTTT
CASSNDIAEAFF
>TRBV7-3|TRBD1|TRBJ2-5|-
TGTGCCAGCAGCTTAGGACAGGGAGGCCAAGAGACCCAGTACTTC
CASSLGQGGQETQYF
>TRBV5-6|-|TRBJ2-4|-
TGTGCCAGCGGTTACAGGGGAGGTCTAGCCAAAAACATTCAGTACTTC
CASGYRGGLAKNIQYF
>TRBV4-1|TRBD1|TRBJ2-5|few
TGCGCCAGCAGCCAAGACGGGACAGGGAGAGAGACCCAGTACTTC
CASSQDGTGRETQYF
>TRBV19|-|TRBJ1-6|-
TGTGCCAGTAGTGGAAAACTGCAGGGGCAAACGGCACCCCTCCACTTT
CASSGKLQGQTAPLHF
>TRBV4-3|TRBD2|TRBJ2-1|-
TGCGCCAGCAGCCAAGAGAGGACGGGAGGGCTGGTCAATGAGCAGTTCTTC
CASSQERTGGLVNEQFF
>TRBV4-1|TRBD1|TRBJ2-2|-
TGCGCCAGCAGCCCACAGGGGGCGCGGGGCACCGGGGAGCTGTTTTTT
CASSPQGARGTGELFF
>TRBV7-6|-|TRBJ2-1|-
TGTGCCAGCAGCTCCTCCCGGGGGACAGAGACTTTGAGGGAGCAGTTCTTC
CASSSSRGTETLREQFF
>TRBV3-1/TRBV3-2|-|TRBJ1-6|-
TGTGCCAGCAGCCGTCAGGCTGAGAATTCACCCCTCCACTTT
CASSRQAENSPLHF
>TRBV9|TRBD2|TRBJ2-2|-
TGTGCCAGCAGCGTAGTGACTAGCGGGAGTGTAACCGGGGAGCTGTTTTTT
CASSVVTSGSVTGELFF
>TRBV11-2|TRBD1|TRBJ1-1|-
TGTGCCAGCAGCTTCCGACAGGGGACCACTGAAGCTTTCTTT
CASSFRQGTTEAFF
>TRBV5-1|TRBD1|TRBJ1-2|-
TGCGCCAGCAGCAGGGGGACAGGGGGCGTTAATGGCTATGGCTACACCTTC
CASSRGTGGVNGYGYTF
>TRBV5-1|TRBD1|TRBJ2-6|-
TGCGCCACCACAGGGGCGGCTGGGGCCAACGTCCTGACTTTC
CATTGAAGANVLTF
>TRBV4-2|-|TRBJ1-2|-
TGTGCCAGCAGCCAAGCAGGGGACACTTTGGAATATGGCTACACCTTC
CASSQAGDTLEYGYTF
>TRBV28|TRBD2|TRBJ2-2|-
TGTGCCAGCAGTGTTTTGCTAGCGGGAAACACCGGGGAGCTGTTTTTT
CASSVLLAGNTGELFF
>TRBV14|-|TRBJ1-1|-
TGTGCCAGCAGCCCGTCTTGGGGCTTTGGCACTGAAGCTTTCTTT
CASSPSWGFGTEAFF
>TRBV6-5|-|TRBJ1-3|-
TGTGCCAGCAGCCCAGGAGGAAACACCATATATTTT
CASSPGGNTIYF
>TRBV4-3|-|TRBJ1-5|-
TGCGCCAGCAGCCAAGAATTCGGGGGGCATCAGCCCCAGCATTTT
CASSQEFGGHQPQHF
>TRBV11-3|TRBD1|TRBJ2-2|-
TGTGCCAGCAGCTGGGACAGTCTTAACACCGGGGAGCTGTTTTTT
CASSWDSLNTGELFF
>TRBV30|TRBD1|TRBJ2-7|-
TGTGCCTGGAGTGGGGGACAGGGCCCTTACGAGCAGTACTTC
CAWSGGQGPYEQYF
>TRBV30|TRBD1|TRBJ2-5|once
TGTGCCTGGAGTGCCGACAGGGGGCAAGAGACCCAGTACTTC
CAWSADRGQETQYF
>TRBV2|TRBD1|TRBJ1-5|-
TGTGCCAGCAGCGTAGATTCAGGGGGCTCTCAGCCCCAGCATTTT
CASSVDSGGSQPQHF
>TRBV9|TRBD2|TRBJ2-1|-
TGTGCCAGCAGCGTAGAGAGCAGGGCTAGCGGTTACAATGAGCAGTTCTTC
CASSVESRASGYNEQFF
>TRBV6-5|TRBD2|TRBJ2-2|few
TGTGCCAGCATCGGACTAGCGGGAGGCGGCGGGGAGCTGTTTTTT
CASIGLAGGGGELFF
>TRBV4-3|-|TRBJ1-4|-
TGCGCCAGCAGCCAAGACTTTGCAACTAATGAAAAACTGTTTTTT
CASSQDFATNEKLFF
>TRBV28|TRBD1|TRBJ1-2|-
TGTGCCAGCAGTTCCCCGAACGACAGGGGAGGCGGCTACACCTTC
CASSSPNDRGGGYTF
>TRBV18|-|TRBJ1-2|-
TGTGCCAGCTCCGTCGAATTAGAGACAGCCTATGGCTACACCTTC
CASSVELETAYGYTF
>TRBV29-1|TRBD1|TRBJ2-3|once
TGCAGCGCTCGGACAGGACGCACAGATACGCAGTATTTT
CSARTGRTDTQYF
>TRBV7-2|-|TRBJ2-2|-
TGTGCCAGCAGCCTCCAACAGGGACCCGGGGAGCTGTTTTTT
CASSLQQGPGELFF
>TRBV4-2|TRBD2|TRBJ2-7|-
TGTGCCAGCAGCCAAGAAGCGGGAGATTCCTACGAGCAGTACTTC
CASSQEAGDSYEQYF
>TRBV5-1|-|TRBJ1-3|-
TGCGCCAGCAGCTTGGGATCCGGGGAAAGAAACACCATATATTTT
CASSLGSGERNTIYF
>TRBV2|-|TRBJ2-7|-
TGTGCCAGCACAGGGGAAGCCTACGAGCAGTACTTC
CASTGEAYEQYF
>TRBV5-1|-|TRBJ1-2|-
TGCGCCAGCAGCTTGGGGGGGACACAGGACTATGGCTACACCTTC
CASSLGGTQDYGYTF
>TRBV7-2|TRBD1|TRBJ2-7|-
TGTGCCAGCAGCTCGGGACAGGGTGACTACGAGCAGTACTTC
CASSSGQGDYEQYF
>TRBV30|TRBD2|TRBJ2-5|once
TGTGCCTGGAGTGTTGGGGGGGGACAAGAGACCCAGTACTTC
CAWSVGGGQETQYF
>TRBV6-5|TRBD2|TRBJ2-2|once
TGTGCCAGCAGCGGACTAGCGGGACGGGGGGAGCTGTTTTTT
CASSGLAGRGELFF
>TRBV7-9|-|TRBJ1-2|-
TGTGCCAGCAGCCCTCTTTACAGGAGCCTTAACTATGGCTACACCTTC
CASSPLYRSLNYGYTF